The 3 T cell receptor beta chains below come from one sample, sequenced in a study of blood T cells in healthy people across ages. Through a sample-barcoded 5' primer and a J-beta primer mix, a second PCR was run for about 6 to 12 cycles. TCRdb called the 5' RACE reads again in MiXCR, with one record for every CDR3 protein. Here the sample spans 1.5 million to 1.8 million distinct CDR3 sequences, roughly 43% being singletons. Sequenced: blood. The receptors originated from a woman younger than 30 in good health.

The chain links TRBV25-1 to TRBJ2-5, with unresolved D. Deletions cut 6 bases from V and 2 bases from J, with 13 bases between. The CDR3 sequence is 14 residues long. The germline gives CDR1 MGHDK, CDR2 SYGVNS. CDR3 sequence: CASRGSLVQETQYF. CDR3 DNA sequence: TGTGCCAGCAGGGGGTCCTTGGTGCAAGAGACCCAGTACTTC.

This clonotype was observed a few times. The chain has TRBV7-2 and TRBJ2-7; D gene unclear. The germline V gene has CDR1 SGHTA and CDR2 FQGNSA. Trimming cost V 3 bases and J 1 base, with 16 bases left between them. This CDR3 has 16 amino acids. CDR3 loop: CASSFWTEVRSYEQYF. CDR3 coding DNA: TGTGCCAGCAGCTTCTGGACGGAAGTTAGGTCCTACGAGCAGTACTTC. The full variable domain, its missing parts supplied by reference TRBV7-2 and TRBJ2-7, is GAGVSQSPSNKVTEKGKDVELRCDPISGHTALYWYRQSLGQGLEFLIYFQGNSAPDKSGLPSDRFSAERTGGSVSTLTIQRTQQEDSAVYLCASSFWTEVRSYEQYFGPGTRLTVT.

V gene TRBV11-2 combines with J gene TRBJ2-7, with TRBD2 identical over 11 bases. Trimming removed 6 bases from V and 0 bases from J; junction bases left unmatched: 7. CDR3 length equals 16 residues. Germline V CDR1 and CDR2: SGHAT, FQNNGV. The CDR3 protein is CASSFTGTSGSYEQYF. As DNA, the CDR3 is TGTGCCAGCAGTTTTACCGGGACTAGCGGCTCCTACGAGCAGTACTTC.